This T cell receptor beta chain was identified during a study of control samples from healthy donors and cancer patients. V was cut by 11 bases and J by 6 bases, with 13 bases left in between. The CDR3 spans 11 residues. Clones were read by immunoSEQ multiplex PCR, and TCRdb kept only the in-frame ones, dropping some. The sample records tens of thousands of clones, about 88% being singletons. The sequence was collected from a man aged 70-80 years with lung cancer. The sequenced material came from PBMCs. V usage is TRBV12-3 or TRBV12-4 and J usage is TRBJ1-2; D remains unclear. CDR3 sequence (DNA): TGTGCCGTCCAAGCCGGGGATGGCTACACCTTC. It specifies CAVQAGDGYTF.